These 9 T cell receptor beta chains share one sample of origin, sequenced in a study of blood T cell repertoires in COVID-19. The data were produced by immunoSEQ multiplex PCR, yet TCRdb's version contains in-frame clones alone and is incomplete. The table has around 500,000 clones, around nine tenths seen once. The sample consisted of PBMCs or T cells enriched from blood (not recorded which). All receptors come from a woman aged 40 to 55 who had recovered from COVID-19.

The J gene is TRBJ2-1, the V gene TRBV24-1; TRBD1 agrees at 9 bases. The CDR3 is 14 amino acids. V gave up 4 bases and J gave up 13 bases; unmatched junction bases: 10. Germline-derived CDR1 and CDR2 are KGHDR and SFDVKD. The CDR3 nucleotides read TGTGCCACCAGTGACCCTACAGGGGGCGGAGGACAGTTCTTC. Residues: CATSDPTGGGGQFF.

The chain combines TRBV18 with TRBJ1-1; D is possibly TRBD1 (6 bases). The length of the CDR3 is 16 residues. V dropped 3 bases and J dropped 0 bases, with 14 bases sitting between them. Germline-derived CDR1 and CDR2 are KGHSH and LQKENI. The CDR3 nucleotides are TGTGCCAGCTCACCGGGAAACAGGGTAATGAACACTGAAGCTTTCTTT. It encodes CASSPGNRVMNTEAFF.

The V gene is TRBV15, the J gene TRBJ2-1; TRBD1 aligns across 9 bases. The trim removed 1 base at V and 1 base at J, leaving 5 bases unmatched. Per germline, CDR1 LNHNV and CDR2 YYDKDF (reference sequence). The CDR3 is made up of 17 amino acids. For the CDR3, the DNA is TGTGCCACCAGCAGAGGGACAGGGGTAATGTCCTACAATGAGCAGTTCTTC. Its translation is CATSRGTGVMSYNEQFF. The full variable domain, with the rest looked up from reference TRBV15 and TRBJ2-1, is DAMVIQNPRYQVTQFGKPVTLSCSQTLNHNVMYWYQQKSSQAPKLLFHYYDKDFNNEADTPDNFQSRRPNTSFCFLDIRSPGLGDTAMYLCATSRGTGVMSYNEQFFGPGTRLTVL.

The rearrangement uses TRBV10-3 and TRBJ1-1; 7 bases are a match to TRBD1. J was trimmed by 3 bases and V by 4 bases; bases with no gene match: 8. CDR1 is ENHRY, CDR2 SYGVKD, per germline. The CDR3 spans 15 residues. The CDR3 sequence is CAISGTGAEDTEAFF. The DNA for the CDR3 is TGTGCCATCAGTGGAACAGGGGCGGAGGACACTGAAGCTTTCTTT.

In this sample, this clone turned up many times. V gene TRBV6-4 combines with J gene TRBJ2-3; D might be TRBD2 (5 bases). V lost 4 bases and J 2 bases, leaving 13 bases between the germline ends. CDR1 is MRHNA, CDR2 SNTAGT, per germline. The CDR3 covers 15 residues. The CDR3 here is CASSAGSGDTDTQYF. Written as DNA, the CDR3 is TGTGCCAGCAGTGCGGGGAGTGGAGACACAGATACGCAGTATTTT.

This rearrangement joins TRBV18 to TRBJ2-6; D not resolved. Between the trimmed V and J ends, which lost 3 bases and 0 bases, there was a span of 15 bases. The CDR3 runs 18 residues. Per the germline V gene, CDR1 is KGHSH and CDR2 is LQKENI. The chain's CDR3 is CASSPIRVHGSGANVLTF. DNA of the CDR3: TGTGCCAGCTCACCCATCCGGGTTCATGGCTCTGGGGCCAACGTCCTGACTTTC.

This clone appeared once. This chain links TRBV6-4 with TRBJ2-6; D may be TRBD2 (6 bases). The CDR3 has 16 amino acids. Germline V gene data show CDR1 as MRHNA and CDR2 as SNTAGT. Trimming cost V 5 bases and J 4 bases, with 15 bases left between them. The CDR3 is CASSINAGFGANVLTF. DNA for the CDR3: TGTGCCAGCAGTATTAACGCGGGGTTCGGGGCCAACGTCCTGACTTTC.

The chain employs TRBV7-2 and TRBJ2-7; 7 nucleotides match TRBD1. The CDR3 has 15 amino acids. The ends lost 0 bases at V and 1 base at J; junction bases unmatched: 3. CDR1 and CDR2 (germline): SGHTA, FQGNSA. CDR3 DNA sequence: TGTGCCAGCAGCTTAGCCGGGACAGAGTCCTACGAGCAGTACTTC. As protein: CASSLAGTESYEQYF.

This chain joins TRBV14 and TRBJ2-5, with 9 bases matching TRBD1. V gave up 3 bases and J gave up 5 bases; unmatched junction bases: 10. CDR1 and CDR2 from the germline V gene are SGHDN and FVKESK. The CDR3 runs 16 residues. CDR3 nucleotides: TGTGCCAGCAGCCAGAGACAGGGGGGCAGGTCGGAGACCCAGTACTTC. It specifies CASSQRQGGRSETQYF.